This TCR beta chain was recorded in a study of response to subunit inactivated influenza vaccine (dated by TCRdb to the late 2010s). About the study as a whole: To follow how T cells responded to a trivalent subunit inactivated influenza vaccine, the researchers relied on deep quantitative profiling of the T cell receptor repertoire. Broad study findings and their caveats: It was suggested by the authors that each seasonal influenza vaccination may recruit only a limited number of new T cells.

To prepare the library, RT-PCR was applied. Sequencing relied on an Illumina HiSeq 2500. TCRdb passed the public sequencing reads through fastp at Q25 and MiXCR, retaining productive beta sequences. Rows are unified per CDR3 protein, each entry keeping the most common DNA and genes. The sample yields approximately 530,000 distinct CDR3 sequences; less than 10% were counted once. The ten largest clones represent 10% to 15% of the sample. A few counts support this clonotype. The target of this receptor is not known. No clone much larger than this one lies a single base away; base qualities are absent. V is clipped by 4 bases and J by 3 bases, and the sequence between their germline boundaries is 10 bases long. Looking up the germline V gene yields CDR1 SGHTA and CDR2 FQGNSA. Including cysteine and phenylalanine, the CDR3 has 13 amino acids. The sequence is cut down to CDR3 DNA, 39 bases in frame from base 1.

The receptor comes from a man aged 50 to 69 who received an inactivated influenza vaccine. Donor details come from another sample of the same person, matched by shared clones. The chain is assembled from TRBV7-2 and TRBJ2-7, with no confidently assigned D gene. The sequencing used PBMCs from blood, collected 23 months after vaccination. The CDR3 region reads CASSSPPVYEQYF. The bases are TGTGCCAGCAGCTCACCGCCCGTCTACGAGCAGTACTTC.